One T cell receptor beta chain is described in this entry. Isolated RNA was reverse transcribed into cDNA used as the sequencing template. This table comes from immunoSEQ multiplex PCR, and its TCRdb copy is limited to in-frame clones, with some not included. Here the sample spans around 150,000 clones, roughly 65% being singletons. The data were obtained in a study of CD8+ T cells in alopecia areata. Regarding treatment: oral pan-JAK inhibitor, 5-10 mg twice daily. The source of this sequence is a human donor with alopecia areata. The input for sequencing was CD4+ T cells sorted from blood, taken at week 4, from a patient treated with tofacitinib.

The CDR3, as DNA: TGCGCCAGCAGCCTTAGCGGTGAGCAGTTCTTC. It encodes CASSLSGEQFF. The rearrangement joins TRBV4-3 to TRBJ2-1; D might be TRBD2 (6 bases). The CDR3 runs to 11 residues. Trimming took 4 bases from V and 9 from J, leaving 7 bases between them. Germline CDR1 and CDR2: LGHNA and YSLEER.